A single sample is the source of the 15 T cell receptor beta chains below, sequenced in a study of shared clonotypes between healthy human individuals. Sequencing used immunoSEQ multiplex PCR; TCRdb keeps in-frame clones, though not all of them. The sample shows 950,000 to 1,100,000 clones, 78% of them seen only once. The sequencing input was memory CD4+ T cells from PBMCs. Subset in this sample: CD45RA-negative fraction. These receptors all come from a man between 18 and 35 years old in good health. Some clones in this sample may be carry-over from other donors' samples.

This clone appeared once. The chain combines TRBV5-4 with TRBJ2-1; TRBD1 aligns across 8 bases. The V gene's germline CDR1 is SGHNT and CDR2 YYREEE (reference sequence). The CDR3 is made up of 14 amino acids. V was pared by 3 bases and J by 7 bases, with 6 bases of the junction left unmatched. CDR3 DNA sequence: TGTGCCAGCAGCTGGGGACAGGCCTGGAATGAGCAGTTCTTC. Translated, it gives CASSWGQAWNEQFF.

This clone showed up just once. The gene calls are TRBV30 and TRBJ1-2, with D unresolved. Germline CDR1 and CDR2: GTSNPN and SVGIG (reference sequence). The length of the CDR3 is 12 residues. The V end was cut by 2 bases, the J end by 4 bases, with 8 bases between. For the CDR3, the DNA is TGTGCCTGGAGTATATGGTCCTATGGCTACACCTTC. Translated: CAWSIWSYGYTF.

The chain is built from TRBV7-2 and TRBJ2-7; 7 positions match TRBD1. V gave up 5 bases and J gave up 5 bases; unmatched junction bases: 6. The CDR3 runs 13 residues. Germline CDR1 SGHTA, CDR2 FQGNSA. CDR3 DNA sequence: TGTGCCAGCAGCCATAGAACAGGGGACGAGCAGTACTTC. This gives the protein CASSHRTGDEQYF.

The chain combines TRBV28 with TRBJ1-4; D uncertain. CDR3 length: 14 residues. Trimming took off 7 bases at V and 7 bases at J, with 16 bases between the two ends. Germline CDR1 and CDR2: MDHEN and SYDVKM. Here the CDR3 DNA reads TGTGCCAGCACCCCGGGCGGGAACGGTGAAAAACTGTTTTTT. As protein: CASTPGGNGEKLFF.

The chain recombines TRBV4-3 with TRBJ1-1, with unresolved D. V lost 3 bases, J lost 4 bases, and 9 bases lay in between. This CDR3 has 13 residues. Germline CDR1 reads LGHNA; CDR2 reads YSLEER. CDR3 DNA sequence: TGCGCCAGCAGCCAGGGTAAGGGCACTGAAGCTTTCTTT. Amino acid sequence: CASSQGKGTEAFF.

J is TRBJ2-1 and V is TRBV9; 9 bases agree with TRBD2. Germline V gives CDR1 SGDLS, CDR2 YYNGEE. Trimming took 3 bases from V and 6 from J; bases not matched to a gene: 25. This CDR3 is 21 amino acids long. CDR3 in DNA: TGTGCCAGCAGCGGAGATCGGACTAGCGCCGGGTTGGTTGGTATGGGCAATGAGCAGTTCTTC. Translating gives CASSGDRTSAGLVGMGNEQFF.

This clone showed up many times. This sequence joins TRBV5-4 and TRBJ1-2; TRBD1 is a possible D gene (5 bases). The CDR3 totals 18 residues. V was clipped by 3 bases and J by 2 bases, with 23 bases between them. Germline V gene lookup returns CDR1 SGHNT and CDR2 YYREEE (reference sequence). Here the CDR3 DNA reads TGTGCCAGCAGCTCCAAGTTCGGGGCCACTTCGGCAAACTATGGCTACACCTTC. Translation: CASSSKFGATSANYGYTF.

This chain uses TRBV5-1 with TRBJ2-6, with TRBD2 identical over 13 bases. The V and J ends lost 2 bases and 0 bases, in that order; junction bases with no gene match: 5. The CDR3 covers 19 residues. The germline gives CDR1 SGHRS, CDR2 YFSETQ. CDR3 bases: TGCGCCAGCAGCTTCGGGACTAGCGGGACCCACTCTGGGGCCAACGTCCTGACTTTC. Translation: CASSFGTSGTHSGANVLTF.

The rearrangement joins TRBV6-1 to TRBJ1-5; possibly TRBD1 for D (5 bases). This CDR3 has 16 residues. Germline lookup yields CDR1 MNHNS and CDR2 SASEGT. Trimming pared 4 bases from V and 5 bases from J, leaving 18 bases between. The CDR3 DNA reads TGTGCCAGCAGTGGGCCGGGACCCCGGGGGGATCAGCCCCAGCATTTT. Translation gives CASSGPGPRGDQPQHF.

The genes are TRBV4-1 and TRBJ1-1, with a tentative D call TRBD1 (5 bases). Germline CDR1 and CDR2: MGHRA and YSYEKL. CDR3 length: 13 residues. V was shortened by 0 bases and J by 11 bases, with 13 bases between the two germline ends. The CDR3 spells CASSQEMGYRAFF. The CDR3 nucleotides read TGCGCCAGCAGCCAAGAAATGGGGTACAGGGCTTTCTTT.

The rearrangement joins TRBV7-9 to TRBJ1-4, with D perhaps matching TRBD1 (5 bases). Trimming took off 5 bases at V and 7 bases at J, with 14 bases between the two ends. CDR1 and CDR2 from the germline V gene are SEHNR and FQNEAQ (reference sequence). This CDR3 spans 14 amino acids. The CDR3 is CASSQGFDGEKLFF. The CDR3 coding sequence is TGTGCCAGCAGCCAGGGTTTCGACGGTGAAAAACTGTTTTTT.

The chain uses TRBV5-1 and TRBJ1-2; D is unclear. CDR1 is SGHRS and CDR2 is YFSETQ in the germline V gene. The ends were cut back, 1 base at V and 3 bases at J, with 10 bases in the middle. The CDR3 consists of 14 residues. The CDR3 nucleotides are TGCGCCAGCAGCTTGATGCCGGGAGACTATGGCTACACCTTC. This gives the protein CASSLMPGDYGYTF.

V gene TRBV5-1 combines with J gene TRBJ2-7; TRBD1 matches 10 bases. The CDR3 totals 14 residues. Trimming removed 4 bases from V and 5 bases from J; junction bases left unmatched: 6. The germline gives CDR1 SGHRS, CDR2 YFSETQ. CDR3 sequence (DNA): TGCGCCAGCAGCACCAGACAGGGGGCGGACGAGCAGTACTTC. Amino acids: CASSTRQGADEQYF.

The gene calls are TRBV6-5 and TRBJ2-3; 7 positions agree with TRBD2. Germline V gene data show CDR1 as MNHEY and CDR2 as SVGAGI. The trim removed 8 bases at V and 0 bases at J, leaving 5 bases unmatched. This CDR3 region has 14 residues. DNA of the CDR3: TGTGCCAGCCAGCCTAGCGGTAGCACAGATACGCAGTATTTT. Its protein product is CASQPSGSTDTQYF.

The V and J genes are TRBV7-3 and TRBJ2-6, with D perhaps matching TRBD1 (5 bases). V lost 5 bases and J lost 0, with 11 bases in between. This CDR3 region has 16 residues. The germline CDR1 and CDR2 sequences are SGHTA and FQGTGA. This chain's CDR3 is CASSLTQGSGANVLTF. The DNA of the CDR3 is TGTGCCAGCAGCCTGACCCAGGGCTCTGGGGCCAACGTCCTGACTTTC.